This TCR beta chain was captured in a study of blood T cell repertoires in COVID-19. Study information: There were acute and convalescent COVID-19 samples, and they came from the United States, Italy and Spain. PBMCs, B-cell-depleted T cells, or T cells provided the cDNA or gDNA that made up the material.

The method was immunoSEQ multiplex PCR; TCRdb's version includes in-frame clones alone and lacks a portion of them. The data show approximately 180,000 clones, over 75% seen once. V was pared by 3 bases and J by 6 bases, with 15 bases between. The CDR3 extends over 15 amino acids. Germline V gives CDR1 KGHSH, CDR2 LQKENI. This TCR was recovered from a woman aged 70-85 years with acute or convalescent COVID-19. Sequenced: peripheral blood. The genes are TRBV18 and TRBJ2-1, with D perhaps TRBD1 (7 bases). The CDR3 here is CASSPSRQGGNEQFF. Written as DNA, the CDR3 is TGTGCCAGCTCACCGTCCAGGCAGGGGGGCAATGAGCAGTTCTTC.